This entry lists 25 T cell receptor beta chains sequenced from one sample in a study of CD8 T cells in ankylosing spondylitis. TCRdb independently ran MiXCR on the 5' RACE reads; one entry per CDR3 protein. The sample includes about 360,000 distinct CDR3 sequences, roughly 15% seen only once; the top ten take less than 1.1%. Sequencing was done on a sample of blood, either unsorted or a sorted T cell fraction (not recorded which). Receptors originate from a male donor with ankylosing spondylitis or in good health (not recorded which).

This clonotype was seen a handful of times. This chain links TRBV10-3 with TRBJ2-7, with a possible D match to TRBD2 (5 bases). The ends were cut back, 7 bases at V and 0 bases at J, with 7 bases in the middle. The length of the CDR3 is 12 residues. In germline, CDR1 is ENHRY, CDR2 SYGVKD. CDR3 DNA: TGTGCCATCACTGGGAGCTCCTACGAGCAGTACTTC. Translated, it gives CAITGSSYEQYF.

This clonotype has only a few counts. The chain links TRBV19 to TRBJ2-6, with D perhaps TRBD1 (5 bases). The germline V and J ends were trimmed by 2 bases and 0 bases, with 11 bases remaining between them. The germline V gene encodes CDR1 LNHDA and CDR2 SQIVND (reference sequence). This CDR3 region has 17 residues. The CDR3: CASSIRTFNSGANVLTF. CDR3 nucleotides: TGTGCCAGTAGTATAAGGACATTTAACTCTGGGGCCAACGTCCTGACTTTC.

This clonotype was counted a few times. The rearrangement links TRBV5-1 to TRBJ2-7; D unclear. The CDR3 is 15 amino acids. Trimming cost V 0 bases and J 5 bases, with 15 bases left between them. The germline gives CDR1 SGHRS, CDR2 YFSETQ. CDR3 DNA: TGCGCCAGCAGCTTGGCTTGGGTTTCAGTCCACGAGCAGTACTTC. The encoded protein is CASSLAWVSVHEQYF.

The table lists this clonotype with many counts. The chain recombines TRBV7-2 with TRBJ2-1; D is ambiguous. This CDR3 comprises 16 residues. Per the germline V gene, CDR1 is SGHTA and CDR2 is FQGNSA. V lost 5 bases and J 4 bases, leaving 18 bases between the germline ends. The CDR3 spells CASSVRGPARYNEQFF. CDR3 nucleotides: TGTGCCAGCAGCGTCCGAGGCCCAGCGAGGTACAATGAGCAGTTCTTC.

The V and J genes are TRBV12-3 or TRBV12-4 and TRBJ2-7, with 7 positions matching TRBD1. This CDR3 is built from 14 residues. Germline trimming cut 5 bases from V and 2 bases from J; bases unmatched to any gene: 6. The CDR3 nucleotides are TGTGCCAGCAGTAAGACAGGGAGACCCTACGAGCAGTACTTC. It codes for CASSKTGRPYEQYF.

There are a few counts of this clonotype. This sequence joins TRBV11-1 and TRBJ2-6; no clear D. The CDR3 length is 15 residues. Germline CDR1 is SGHAT and CDR2 is FQDESV (reference sequence). Trimming left V 5 bases short and J 6 bases short, with 14 bases between. CDR3 sequence: CASSVLVGTANVLTF. CDR3 sequence (DNA): TGTGCCAGCAGCGTACTGGTGGGTACGGCCAACGTCCTGACTTTC. The complete variable domain, with remaining parts taken from reference TRBV11-1 and TRBJ2-6, reads EAEVAQSPRYKITEKSQAVAFWCDPISGHATLYWYRQILGQGPELLVQFQDESVVDDSQLPKDRFSAERLKGVDSTLKIQPAELGDSAMYLCASSVLVGTANVLTFGAGSRLTVL.

The rearrangement joins TRBV9 to TRBJ2-5; D uncertain. CDR3 length: 15 residues. Trimming removed 0 bases from V and 7 bases from J, with 16 bases in between. CDR1 is SGDLS, CDR2 YYNGEE, per germline. CDR3 sequence reads: CASSVDSHYTGTQYF. In nucleotides, the CDR3 is TGTGCCAGCAGCGTAGACAGCCATTACACGGGGACCCAGTACTTC.

The chain is built from TRBV12-3 or TRBV12-4 and TRBJ2-2, with no clear D. V lost 5 bases to trimming and J lost 4 bases, with 5 bases between them. The CDR3 consists of 12 residues. CDR3 region: CASSHGTGELFF. The CDR3 coding sequence is TGTGCCAGCAGTCACGGCACCGGGGAGCTGTTTTTT.

This clonotype was recorded once. This sequence joins TRBV12-3 or TRBV12-4 and TRBJ2-1, with D perhaps matching TRBD1 (6 bases). There are 14 residues in the CDR3. V was clipped by 8 bases and J by 8 bases, with 19 bases between them. The CDR3 DNA follows: TGTGCCAGCTGTCTCAGGGGACCCGGCGATGAGCAGTTCTTC. Amino acids: CASCLRGPGDEQFF.

Only one count was recorded for this clonotype. The chain uses TRBV5-1 and TRBJ2-2; D not resolved. The CDR3 runs 13 residues. Looked up from germline, CDR1 is SGHRS and CDR2 is YFSETQ. Trimming stripped 2 bases from V and 6 bases from J, with 8 bases between. CDR3 nucleotides: TGCGCCAGCAGCTTTGGACCTTCCGGGGAGCTGTTTTTT. Translation gives CASSFGPSGELFF.

This clonotype has just a few counts. V gene TRBV7-9 combines with J gene TRBJ2-1; D is perhaps TRBD2 (7 bases). Germline assignment: CDR1 SEHNR and CDR2 FQNEAQ (reference sequence). The CDR3 runs to 13 residues. Trimming shortened V by 4 bases and J by 9 bases, and 13 bases separated the two germline ends. The CDR3 DNA follows: TGTGCCAGCAGCTCCGAAGGGGGGGCTGAGCAGTTCTTC. This translates into CASSSEGGAEQFF.

This clonotype has a count of ten or more. This chain links TRBV5-1 with TRBJ2-7, with D unclear. Germline CDR1 SGHRS, CDR2 YFSETQ. The CDR3 contains 14 residues. Trimming stripped 4 bases from V and 7 bases from J, with 18 bases between. The CDR3: CASSLRRTPEEQYF. The CDR3 nucleotides are TGCGCCAGCAGCCTCCGACGAACGCCCGAAGAGCAGTACTTC. Filled out from reference TRBV5-1 and TRBJ2-7, the complete variable domain reads KAGVTQTPRYLIKTRGQQVTLSCSPISGHRSVSWYQQTPGQGLQFLFEYFSETQRNKGNFPGRFSGRQFSNSRSEMNVSTLELGDSALYLCASSLRRTPEEQYFGPGTRLTVT.

The chain uses TRBV2 and TRBJ2-3; D may correspond to TRBD1 or TRBD2 (7 bases each). Trimming took off 0 bases at V and 1 base at J, with 20 bases between the two ends. Germline CDR1 SNHLY, CDR2 FYNNEI. The CDR3 totals 19 residues. CDR3 sequence: CASSEAPLGGTDRTDTQYF. DNA for the CDR3: TGTGCCAGCAGTGAAGCGCCACTGGGAGGGACAGATCGCACAGATACGCAGTATTTT.

This chain links TRBV12-3 or TRBV12-4 with TRBJ2-1; D might be TRBD1 (7 bases). CDR3 length equals 15 residues. The V end lost 4 bases, the J end lost 8 bases, and 18 bases lay between the germline ends. The CDR3 here is CASSSGDRWIDEQFF. CDR3 DNA: TGTGCCAGCAGTTCGGGGGACAGATGGATCGATGAGCAGTTCTTC.

This clonotype was counted at least ten times. This chain uses TRBV10-3 with TRBJ1-4; D ambiguous. The CDR3 runs 14 residues. V lost 11 bases to trimming and J lost 3 bases, with 16 bases between them. Per germline, CDR1 ENHRY and CDR2 SYGVKD. The CDR3 spells CASGSGMANEKLFF. As DNA, the CDR3 is TGTGCCTCCGGGTCCGGGATGGCTAATGAAAAACTGTTTTTT.

This clonotype was detected only a few times. V usage is TRBV28 and J usage is TRBJ2-5; TRBD1 might be the D (5 bases). Germline CDR1 and CDR2: MDHEN and SYDVKM. Trimming took 2 bases from V and 3 from J, leaving 10 bases between them. There are 14 residues in the CDR3. DNA for the CDR3: TGTGCCAGCAGTTTACCAGGGTACGAAGAGACCCAGTACTTC. Translation: CASSLPGYEETQYF. The whole variable domain, filled in from reference TRBV28 and TRBJ2-5, reads DVKVTQSSRYLVKRTGEKVFLECVQDMDHENMFWYRQDPGLGLRLIYFSYDVKMKEKGDIPEGYSVSREKKERFSLILESASTNQTSMYLCASSLPGYEETQYFGPGTRLLVL.

This sequence joins TRBV12-3 or TRBV12-4 and TRBJ1-4; D gene uncertain. The CDR3 extends over 15 amino acids. Trimming removed 7 bases from V and 3 bases from J, with 15 bases in between. CDR3 protein: CASTKSSASNEKLFF. For the CDR3, the DNA is TGTGCCAGCACCAAATCTTCGGCTTCTAATGAAAAACTGTTTTTT.

The J gene is TRBJ1-1, the V gene TRBV3-1; D unresolved. Germline V lookup: CDR1 LGHDT, CDR2 YNNKEL (reference sequence). The CDR3 length is 16 residues. With 6 bases removed from V and 4 bases from J, the gap between germline ends came to 21 bases. CDR3 DNA: TGTGCCAGCAGTCTAGATGTAGGGATTCGCGGCACTGAAGCTTTCTTT. This sequence encodes CASSLDVGIRGTEAFF.

The rearrangement links TRBV29-1 to TRBJ2-7; 11 positions agree with TRBD1. The ends lost 1 base at V and 3 bases at J; junction bases unmatched: 11. Germline CDR1 reads SQVTM; CDR2 reads ANQGSEA. The CDR3 is 17 residues long. CDR3 in amino acids: CSVEGFTGQGESYEQYF. The DNA of the CDR3 is TGCAGCGTTGAAGGTTTTACGGGACAGGGGGAAAGCTACGAGCAGTACTTC.

This clonotype has just a few counts. The genes are TRBV5-1 and TRBJ2-2, with 8 positions matching TRBD1. This CDR3 has 17 residues. V shed 0 bases, J shed 0 bases, and the junction held 4 bases outside the gene matches. Germline CDR1 reads SGHRS; CDR2 reads YFSETQ. The CDR3 nucleotides are TGCGCCAGCAGCTTGGGACAGGGGATTACGAACACCGGGGAGCTGTTTTTT. Protein sequence: CASSLGQGITNTGELFF.

The V and J genes are TRBV21-1 and TRBJ1-4; TRBD1 is taken as the D call from the table, unchecked against the DNA. TRBV21-1 is assigned pseudogene status. The CDR3 is made up of 11 amino acids. This CDR3 is CASSMGRELFF. CDR3 nucleotides: TGTGCCAGCAGCATGGGCCGGGAACTGTTTTTT.

This clonotype was counted ten times or more. The chain links TRBV3-1 to TRBJ1-6, with 8 nucleotides matching TRBD1. CDR3 length: 13 amino acids. Germline V gene sequence: CDR1 LGHDT, CDR2 YNNKEL (reference sequence). V dropped 3 bases and J dropped 18; count of bases not matched to a gene: 10. Here the CDR3 reads CASSHSGQGGYHF. CDR3 in DNA: TGTGCCAGCAGCCACTCCGGACAGGGTGGTTACCACTTT.

The V gene is TRBV3-1, the J gene TRBJ2-3, with D perhaps assigned TRBD1 or TRBD2 (5 bases each). Germline values: CDR1 LGHDT, CDR2 YNNKEL (reference sequence). This CDR3 region has 14 residues. V lost 0 bases, J lost 4 bases, and 8 bases lay in between. The CDR3 DNA sequence: TGTGCCAGCAGCCAAGATCCGGGGCCAGATACGCAGTATTTT. It translates to CASSQDPGPDTQYF.

V usage is TRBV29-1 and J usage is TRBJ2-2; no reliable D call. This CDR3 contains 11 residues. Germline lookup yields CDR1 SQVTM and CDR2 ANQGSEA. Between the trimmed V and J ends, which lost 8 bases and 8 bases, there was a span of 12 bases. CDR3 DNA sequence: TGCAGCCTTTTAGTGAGGGGGGAGCTGTTTTTT. It yields the protein CSLLVRGELFF.

The sample holds a few counts of this clonotype. V and J are TRBV3-1 and TRBJ1-1; 8 bases are shared with TRBD1. This CDR3 is 13 amino acids long. Per the germline V gene, CDR1 is LGHDT and CDR2 is YNNKEL (reference sequence). After removal of 4 bases from V and 6 bases from J, the junction contained 4 bases not matched to a gene. The CDR3 region has the DNA TGTGCCAGCAGCCCTCGACAGGGGTCTGAAGCTTTCTTT. This sequence encodes CASSPRQGSEAFF.